This T cell receptor beta chain is drawn from a study of CXCR3-negative and CXCR3-positive naive CD8 T cells. Study-level findings and limits: Naive cells with CXCR3 showed TRB CDR3s that were more hydrophobic than those in CXCR3-negative naive cells. TRB CDR3 properties were used to infer TCR strength, and surface CD5 was comparable between naive subsets. Similarly elevated diversity marked both naive subsets, with memory CD8+ cells showing far lower diversity.

Preparation of TRB cDNA libraries relied on 5' RACE carrying UMI labels. TCRdb re-called the 5' RACE reads and gives one entry per CDR3 protein, without DNA. This table lists some 60,000 distinct CDR3 sequences. Each CD8+ T cell subset was flow-sorted in triplicate. Every sort contained 250,000 to 300,000 cells. From germline, CDR1 is MGHDK and CDR2 SYGVNS. The CDR3 is 12 amino acids. Concerning this clonotype: As yet, its antigen is unknown.

The chain is built from TRBV25-1 and TRBJ1-1. The receptor's source is a human donor in good health. Some clones in this sample may be carry-over from other donors' samples. The specimen was naive CXCR3+ CD8+ T cells from blood. Stated subset: CD45RO-CCR7+CD27+CD95- naive CD8+ T cells expressing CXCR3 (TNR3+). CDR3 sequence: CASSYMGTEAFF.